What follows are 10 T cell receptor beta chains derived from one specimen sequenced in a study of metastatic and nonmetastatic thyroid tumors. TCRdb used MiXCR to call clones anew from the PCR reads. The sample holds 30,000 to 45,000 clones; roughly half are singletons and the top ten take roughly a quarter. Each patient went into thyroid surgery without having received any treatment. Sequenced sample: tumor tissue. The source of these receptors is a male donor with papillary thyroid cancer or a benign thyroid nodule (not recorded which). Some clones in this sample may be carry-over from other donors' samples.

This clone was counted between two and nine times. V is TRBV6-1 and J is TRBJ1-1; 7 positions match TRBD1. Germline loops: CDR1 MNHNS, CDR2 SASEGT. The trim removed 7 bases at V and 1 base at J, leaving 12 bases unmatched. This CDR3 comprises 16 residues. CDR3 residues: CASNQSRGDKNTEAFF. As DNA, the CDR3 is TGTGCCAGCAACCAGAGCAGGGGGGACAAGAACACTGAAGCTTTCTTT.

The CDR3 coding sequence is TGTGCCAGCAGTTCATCGGCTAGCGGGTTCTCTGGGGCCAACGTCCTGACTTTC. This gives the protein CASSSSASGFSGANVLTF. The genes are TRBV7-8 and TRBJ2-6; 8 positions agree with TRBD2. J lost 0 bases, V lost 6 bases, and 10 bases had no gene match. The CDR3 contains 18 residues. Germline V gene lookup returns CDR1 SGHVS and CDR2 FQNEAQ.

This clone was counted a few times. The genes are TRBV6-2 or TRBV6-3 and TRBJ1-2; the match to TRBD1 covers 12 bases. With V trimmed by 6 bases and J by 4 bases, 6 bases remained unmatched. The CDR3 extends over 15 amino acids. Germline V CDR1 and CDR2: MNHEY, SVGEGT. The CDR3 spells CASRTPGQGAYGYTF. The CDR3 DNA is TGTGCCAGCAGGACTCCGGGACAGGGGGCCTATGGCTACACCTTC.

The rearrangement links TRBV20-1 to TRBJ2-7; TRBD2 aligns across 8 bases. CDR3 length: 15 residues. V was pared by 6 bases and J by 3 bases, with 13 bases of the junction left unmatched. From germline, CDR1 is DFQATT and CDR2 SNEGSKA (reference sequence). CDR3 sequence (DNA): TGCAGTGCGCGGAACCTAGCGGGTCTTGACTACGAGCAGTACTTC. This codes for CSARNLAGLDYEQYF.

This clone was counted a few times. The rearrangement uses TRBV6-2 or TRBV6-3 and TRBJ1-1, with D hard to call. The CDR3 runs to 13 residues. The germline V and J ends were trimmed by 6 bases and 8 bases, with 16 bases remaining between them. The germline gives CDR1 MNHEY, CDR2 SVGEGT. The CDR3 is CASSLTGATEAFF. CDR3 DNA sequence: TGTGCCAGCAGCCTCACCGGCGCCACCGAAGCTTTCTTT.

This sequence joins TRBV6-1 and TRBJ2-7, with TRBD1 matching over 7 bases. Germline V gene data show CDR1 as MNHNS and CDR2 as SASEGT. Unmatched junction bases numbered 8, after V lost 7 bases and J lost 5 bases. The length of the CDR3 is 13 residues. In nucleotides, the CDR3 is TGTGCCAGCACCGACAGGGCGATCAACGAGCAGTACTTC. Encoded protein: CASTDRAINEQYF.

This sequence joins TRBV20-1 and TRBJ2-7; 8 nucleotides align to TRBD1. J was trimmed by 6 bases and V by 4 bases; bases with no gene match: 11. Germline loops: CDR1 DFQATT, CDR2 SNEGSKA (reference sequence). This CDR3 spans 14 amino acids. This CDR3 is CSAIPRQGISEQYF. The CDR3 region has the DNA TGCAGTGCTATCCCGAGACAGGGGATTTCCGAGCAGTACTTC.

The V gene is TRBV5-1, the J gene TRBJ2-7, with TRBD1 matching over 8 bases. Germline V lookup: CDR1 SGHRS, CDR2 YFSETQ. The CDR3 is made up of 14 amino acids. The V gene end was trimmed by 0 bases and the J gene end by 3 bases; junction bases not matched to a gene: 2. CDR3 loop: CASSLEGTGYEQYF. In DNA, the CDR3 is TGCGCCAGCAGCTTGGAAGGGACAGGCTACGAGCAGTACTTC.

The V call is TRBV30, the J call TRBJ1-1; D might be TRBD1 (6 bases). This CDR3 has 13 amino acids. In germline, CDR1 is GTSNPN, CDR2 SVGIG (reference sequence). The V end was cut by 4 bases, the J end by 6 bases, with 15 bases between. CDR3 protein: CAWNYREGAEAFF. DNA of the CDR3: TGTGCCTGGAACTACAGGGAAGGAGCTGAAGCTTTCTTT.

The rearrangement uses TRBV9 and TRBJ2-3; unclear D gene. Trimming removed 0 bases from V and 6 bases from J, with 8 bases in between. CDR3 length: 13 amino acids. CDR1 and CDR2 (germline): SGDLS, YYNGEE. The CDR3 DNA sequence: TGTGCCAGCAGCGTAGAGAGGTGGGATACGCAGTATTTT. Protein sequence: CASSVERWDTQYF.